The 28 T cell receptor beta chains presented below share a single source sample, sequenced in a study of memory CD4+ T cells and cytomegalovirus serostatus. Method: immunoSEQ multiplex PCR; TCRdb's copy keeps in-frame clones and lacks some. Among around 41,000 clones, roughly four fifths were seen once, and the ten largest hold under 8%. Single viable CD3+CD4+CD8-CD45RO+ cells were sorted as the memory CD4+ T cells. The specimen was memory CD4+ T cells from blood. These receptors all stem from an adult in good health and CMV-seronegative.

J is TRBJ2-2 and V is TRBV7-9; no definite D call. The CDR3 has 14 residues. In germline, CDR1 is SEHNR, CDR2 FQNEAQ (reference sequence). Trimming pared 3 bases from V and 3 bases from J, leaving 8 bases between. DNA for the CDR3: TGTGCCAGCAGCTTGGGAAGGGACACCGGGGAGCTGTTTTTT. This gives the protein CASSLGRDTGELFF.

This chain connects TRBV9 to TRBJ2-3; 9 nucleotides align to TRBD2. The CDR3 runs to 16 residues. Trimming removed 5 bases from V and 3 bases from J; junction bases left unmatched: 10. Germline CDR1 reads SGDLS; CDR2 reads YYNGEE. The CDR3 reads CASSVLAGLETDTQYF. The CDR3 DNA is TGTGCCAGCAGTGTCCTAGCGGGATTGGAGACAGATACGCAGTATTTT.

Only one count was recorded for this clone. The genes are TRBV28 and TRBJ1-1, with TRBD1 identical over 8 bases. The junction had 17 bases not matched to a gene; V was cut back by 6 bases and J by 5 bases. The germline CDR1 and CDR2 sequences are MDHEN and SYDVKM. CDR3 length equals 17 residues. This CDR3 is CASRPPGTGAGKTEAFF. CDR3 sequence (DNA): TGTGCCAGCAGGCCACCCGGGACAGGAGCAGGAAAAACTGAAGCTTTCTTT.

This chain links TRBV2 with TRBJ1-4; D possibly corresponds to TRBD1 (6 bases). This CDR3 contains 15 residues. CDR1 and CDR2 (germline): SNHLY, FYNNEI. V was pared by 2 bases and J by 5 bases, with 12 bases between. CDR3 residues: CASSELGRGNEKLFF. CDR3 sequence (DNA): TGTGCCAGCAGTGAATTAGGCAGGGGCAATGAAAAACTGTTTTTT. Full variable domain (remainder filled in from reference TRBV2 and TRBJ1-4): EPEVTQTPSHQVTQMGQEVILRCVPISNHLYFYWYRQILGQKVEFLVSFYNNEISEKSEIFDDQFSVERPDGSNFTLKIRSTKLEDSAMYFCASSELGRGNEKLFFGSGTQLSVL.

This chain joins TRBV28 and TRBJ2-1; 8 bases agree with TRBD1. The trim removed 6 bases at V and 1 base at J, leaving 17 bases unmatched. The CDR3 totals 19 residues. Germline values: CDR1 MDHEN, CDR2 SYDVKM. In DNA, the CDR3 is TGTGCCAGCAGCCATCTCCGAGGCAGGGGGCGAATTTCCTACAATGAGCAGTTCTTC. As protein: CASSHLRGRGRISYNEQFF.

The chain recombines TRBV7-9 with TRBJ2-2; D is uncertain. The CDR3 contains 14 residues. Germline V gives CDR1 SEHNR, CDR2 FQNEAQ (reference sequence). The ends were cut back, 3 bases at V and 3 bases at J, with 8 bases in the middle. The CDR3 spells CASSFGSHTGELFF. The DNA of the CDR3 is TGTGCCAGCAGCTTCGGCAGCCACACCGGGGAGCTGTTTTTT.

The chain carries TRBV10-3 and TRBJ2-3; D uncertain. The CDR3 contains 14 residues. Germline assignment: CDR1 ENHRY and CDR2 SYGVKD. V lost 3 bases and J lost 3, with 10 bases in between. The CDR3 bases are TGTGCCATCAGTGACCCCTTAAGGACAGATACGCAGTATTTT. Translating gives CAISDPLRTDTQYF.

This clone showed up just once. The CDR3 spells CASTKGVSGNQETQYF. CDR3 sequence (DNA): TGTGCCAGCACCAAGGGGGTTAGCGGAAACCAAGAGACCCAGTACTTC. This chain joins TRBV9 and TRBJ2-5, with D perhaps given as TRBD1 or TRBD2 (6 bases each). V lost 6 bases, J lost 0 bases, and 18 bases lay in between. This CDR3 spans 16 amino acids. CDR1 is SGDLS and CDR2 is YYNGEE in the germline V gene.

The chain combines TRBV7-9 with TRBJ1-2; D is perhaps TRBD1 (6 bases). V lost 2 bases, J lost 8 bases, and 12 bases lay in between. The CDR3 runs 13 residues. Looked up from germline, CDR1 is SEHNR and CDR2 is FQNEAQ (reference sequence). The CDR3 DNA reads as TGTGCCAGCAGCTTACAACAGGGTTGGGGCTACACCTTC. As protein: CASSLQQGWGYTF.

This clone has a single count. The chain employs TRBV7-2 and TRBJ1-2; D is uncertain. The CDR3 runs to 17 residues. Germline values: CDR1 SGHTA, CDR2 FQGNSA. Trimming removed 1 base at V and 3 bases at J, with 18 bases between. Written as DNA, the CDR3 is TGTGCCAGCAGCTTAGACCAAACACCGTGGGGTGACTATGGCTACACCTTC. Protein: CASSLDQTPWGDYGYTF.

This clone was counted a few times. The V call is TRBV7-2, the J call TRBJ2-7; TRBD2 matches at 10 bases. The J segment lost 4 bases and the V segment lost 2 bases, leaving 5 bases of the junction unmatched. This CDR3 is built from 15 residues. The germline V gene has CDR1 SGHTA and CDR2 FQGNSA. The CDR3 sequence is CASSLSQGLAYEQYF. The CDR3 DNA is TGTGCCAGCAGCTTATCCCAGGGACTAGCGTACGAGCAGTACTTC.

The chain combines TRBV27 with TRBJ1-2; 7 bases are shared with TRBD1. Trimming at V came to 7 bases and at J to 5 bases, leaving 4 bases not matched to a gene. The CDR3 is made up of 12 amino acids. From germline, CDR1 is MNHEY and CDR2 SMNVEV (reference sequence). The CDR3 reads CASMRRGYGYTF. The CDR3 nucleotides read TGTGCCAGCATGCGCAGGGGGTATGGCTACACCTTC.

The V call is TRBV7-3, the J call TRBJ2-3, with unresolved D. Per the germline V gene, CDR1 is SGHTA and CDR2 is FQGTGA. The CDR3 length is 13 residues. Trimming removed 1 base at V and 6 bases at J, with 8 bases between. The CDR3 sequence is CASSLIAADTQYF. CDR3 sequence (DNA): TGTGCCAGCAGCTTAATTGCAGCCGATACGCAGTATTTT.

The CDR3 region has the DNA TGTGCCACCAGCAGAGCTACTAGCGGAACCTACGAGCAGTACTTC. Translated: CATSRATSGTYEQYF. The rearrangement joins TRBV15 to TRBJ2-7; TRBD2 aligns across 8 bases. V was pared by 1 base and J by 2 bases, with 4 bases of the junction left unmatched. Germline assignment: CDR1 LNHNV and CDR2 YYDKDF (reference sequence). The CDR3 runs 15 residues.

The rearrangement links TRBV28 to TRBJ2-3; TRBD1 agrees at 8 bases. From germline, CDR1 is MDHEN and CDR2 SYDVKM. This CDR3 has 17 residues. The J segment lost 1 base and the V segment lost 6 bases, leaving 12 bases of the junction unmatched. The CDR3 nucleotides read TGTGCCAGCAGCCCCCGACAGGGGACCGAGGGCACAGATACGCAGTATTTT. This gives the protein CASSPRQGTEGTDTQYF.

The chain couples TRBV28 to TRBJ1-2; D remains ambiguous. This CDR3 is 14 amino acids long. Germline V CDR1 and CDR2: MDHEN, SYDVKM. The V end lost 3 bases, the J end lost 0 bases, and 8 bases lay between the germline ends. The CDR3 coding sequence is TGTGCCAGCAGTTTGGCGACGACTAACTATGGCTACACCTTC. As protein: CASSLATTNYGYTF.

This clone was seen a few times. The gene calls are TRBV2 and TRBJ2-1; D perhaps matches TRBD2 (5 bases). This CDR3 has 13 residues. Germline-derived CDR1 and CDR2 are SNHLY and FYNNEI. V shed 3 bases and J shed 12 bases, with 15 bases lying between them. Here the CDR3 reads CASSEGVWGGQFF. The CDR3 nucleotides are TGTGCCAGCAGTGAGGGAGTATGGGGTGGGCAGTTCTTC.

This clone was seen a single time. This sequence joins TRBV5-1 and TRBJ2-7; D is unclear. Germline V lookup: CDR1 SGHRS, CDR2 YFSETQ. The V end was cut by 0 bases, the J end by 2 bases, with 6 bases between. The CDR3 is made up of 13 amino acids. This chain's CDR3 is CASSLESTYEQYF. CDR3 DNA sequence: TGCGCCAGCAGCTTGGAGTCCACCTACGAGCAGTACTTC.

This chain joins TRBV28 and TRBJ2-3; D unresolved. Trimming removed 3 bases at V and 4 bases at J, with 8 bases between. The CDR3 is 13 amino acids. Germline assignment: CDR1 MDHEN and CDR2 SYDVKM. The CDR3 reads CASSFGRADTQYF. CDR3 nucleotide sequence: TGTGCCAGCAGTTTCGGTAGAGCAGATACGCAGTATTTT.

V gene TRBV29-1 combines with J gene TRBJ2-5; D remains ambiguous. Germline-derived CDR1 and CDR2 are SQVTM and ANQGSEA. Deletions cut 4 bases from V and 4 bases from J, with 16 bases between. This CDR3 comprises 14 residues. The CDR3 DNA reads TGCAGCGTTGGCCAAAGAGGATTATCAGAGACCCAGTACTTC. The encoded protein is CSVGQRGLSETQYF.

This rearrangement joins TRBV29-1 to TRBJ1-1; D not resolved. Germline loops: CDR1 SQVTM, CDR2 ANQGSEA. There are 12 residues in the CDR3. V was clipped by 4 bases and J by 3 bases, with 9 bases between them. The CDR3 spells CSVGGHDTEAFF. In DNA form, the CDR3 reads TGCAGCGTTGGCGGGCACGACACTGAAGCTTTCTTT.

The V gene is TRBV5-1, the J gene TRBJ1-6; 8 nucleotides agree with TRBD1. The germline gives CDR1 SGHRS, CDR2 YFSETQ. This CDR3 is 14 amino acids long. Trimming took 4 bases from V and 8 from J; bases not matched to a gene: 5. Written as DNA, the CDR3 is TGCGCCAGCAGCATTACGACAGGGGATTCACCCCTCCACTTT. Its protein is CASSITTGDSPLHF. The variable domain in full, with the rest retrieved from reference TRBV5-1 and TRBJ1-6, is KAGVTQTPRYLIKTRGQQVTLSCSPISGHRSVSWYQQTPGQGLQFLFEYFSETQRNKGNFPGRFSGRQFSNSRSEMNVSTLELGDSALYLCASSITTGDSPLHFGNGTRLTVT.

The chain is built from TRBV28 and TRBJ2-7, with D possibly being TRBD1 or TRBD2 (7 bases each). The V and J ends lost 5 bases and 2 bases respectively, with 16 bases between them. The CDR3 is 15 residues long. Germline loops: CDR1 MDHEN, CDR2 SYDVKM. The CDR3: CASSPTTGRAYEQYF. The CDR3 DNA sequence: TGTGCCAGCAGTCCCACGACAGGGAGGGCCTACGAGCAGTACTTC.

J is TRBJ2-5 and V is TRBV18; 7 nucleotides agree with TRBD1. The J segment lost 7 bases and the V segment lost 6 bases, leaving 11 bases of the junction unmatched. CDR3 size: 14 residues. The V gene's germline CDR1 is KGHSH and CDR2 LQKENI. As DNA, the CDR3 is TGTGCCAGCTCCCCCACTGGACAGGAAGGGACCCAGTACTTC. This translates into CASSPTGQEGTQYF.

This clone was counted a few times. The chain joins TRBV29-1 to TRBJ2-5; tentatively, D is TRBD1 (5 bases). Trimming removed 2 bases from V and 2 bases from J, with 12 bases in between. The length of the CDR3 is 14 residues. Germline V gene lookup returns CDR1 SQVTM and CDR2 ANQGSEA. CDR3 bases: TGCAGCGTTGAACGCAGGGTGAATCAAGAGACCCAGTACTTC. Protein product: CSVERRVNQETQYF.

The rearrangement links TRBV6-5 to TRBJ1-1; D not resolved. V dropped 0 bases and J dropped 4 bases, with 6 bases sitting between them. This CDR3 spans 13 amino acids. CDR1 is MNHEY and CDR2 is SVGAGI in the germline V gene. CDR3 in amino acids: CASSYSIGTEAFF. The CDR3 region has the DNA TGTGCCAGCAGTTACTCGATCGGCACTGAAGCTTTCTTT.

The V gene is TRBV30, the J gene TRBJ2-1, with 11 positions matching TRBD2. The germline V gene encodes CDR1 GTSNPN and CDR2 SVGIG (reference sequence). Losses at the gene ends were 5 bases for V and 3 bases for J; bases not matched to a gene: 3. The CDR3 is made up of 14 amino acids. The CDR3 bases are TGTGCCTGGGGGGGACTAGCGGTCTACAATGAGCAGTTCTTC. Its translation is CAWGGLAVYNEQFF.

This clone was observed once. V usage is TRBV5-5 and J usage is TRBJ2-5; D is ambiguous. The length of the CDR3 is 14 residues. The germline gives CDR1 SGHKS, CDR2 YYEKEE (reference sequence). With 0 bases removed from V and 4 bases from J, the gap between germline ends came to 10 bases. CDR3: CASSLGVGVETQYF. CDR3 DNA: TGTGCCAGCAGCTTGGGAGTTGGGGTAGAGACCCAGTACTTC. The full variable domain, completed using reference TRBV5-5 and TRBJ2-5, is DAGVTQSPTHLIKTRGQQVTLRCSPISGHKSVSWYQQVLGQGPQFIFQYYEKEERGRGNFPDRFSARQFPNYSSELNVNALLLGDSALYLCASSLGVGVETQYFGPGTRLLVL.